This T cell receptor (beta chain) is from a study of T-cell reconstitution after alpha-beta-depleted transplantation in children. Overall study results and limits: Two months or so post-transplant, alpha-beta T cells reportedly derived from several hundred expanded graft clones. T-cell numbers and diversity, one year after transplant, stemmed largely from T cells that were newly produced. Surviving thymic progenitors and recipient T cells were the source of high TCRbeta diversity at day 60 in some patients.

This clonotype was recorded many times. What it binds is unknown. The junction differs from germline at one of its ends, possibly a read error. Preparation of the TCRbeta library involved a method that used unique molecular identifiers. TCRdb reprocessed the PCR reads via MiXCR and lists one record per CDR3 protein. Among 250,000 to 300,000 distinct CDR3 sequences, 10% were seen once, and the ten largest hold 7.5%. The CDR3 runs to 13 residues. CDR1 and CDR2 from the germline V gene are SGHRS and YFSETQ. Sequencing was performed on PBMCs, taken before TCRalphabeta/CD19-depleted stem cell transplant. The sequence derives from a boy younger than two with acute myeloid leukemia, due to receive a stem cell transplant. The V and J genes are TRBV5-1 and TRBJ2-7; 9 bases are shared with TRBD1. The CDR3 nucleotides read TGTGCCAGCAGCTCGGACAGGGGCTACGAGCAGTACTTC. As protein: CASSSDRGYEQYF.